Here is one T cell receptor (beta chain) with its context. The record originates from a study of blood T cell repertoires in COVID-19. The CDR3 spans 14 residues. The germline V gene has CDR1 SGHTA and CDR2 FQGTGA. The trim removed 5 bases at V and 3 bases at J, leaving 4 bases unmatched. Assay used: immunoSEQ multiplex PCR; TCRdb lists only in-frame clones, some missing. The data show around 300,000 clones, with roughly nine tenths seen just once and approximately 2.5% held by the top ten. This clonotype originated in a woman aged 18-29 years who had recovered from COVID-19. The chain recombines TRBV7-3 with TRBJ2-3; TRBD2 aligns across 8 bases. The material sequenced was PBMCs or T cells enriched from blood (not recorded which). This chain's CDR3 is CASSPGGGTDTQYF. CDR3 coding DNA: TGTGCCAGCAGCCCCGGGGGGGGGACAGATACGCAGTATTTT.